Following are 5 T cell receptor beta chains from one sample sequenced in a study of control samples from healthy donors and cancer patients. This table comes from immunoSEQ multiplex PCR, and its TCRdb copy is limited to in-frame clones, with some not included. The sample lists 90,000 to 100,000 clones, around three quarters occurring once. Sequencing used blood. The receptors come from a woman aged 25-40 years in good health.

The chain has TRBV6-5 and TRBJ2-7; 8 positions match TRBD1. From germline, CDR1 is MNHEY and CDR2 SVGAGI. There are 15 residues in the CDR3. J lost 6 bases, V lost 6 bases, and 13 bases had no gene match. The DNA for the CDR3 is TGTGCCAGCAGGCAGCAAGGACAGGGAGTTGGCGAGCAGTACTTC. As protein: CASRQQGQGVGEQYF.

This clone was seen more than once but under ten times. This chain connects TRBV10-3 to TRBJ2-1, with TRBD1 matching 9 bases. This CDR3 contains 15 residues. Losses at the gene ends were 6 bases for V and 5 bases for J; bases not matched to a gene: 8. Per the germline V gene, CDR1 is ENHRY and CDR2 is SYGVKD. Here the CDR3 reads CAIRFRDRDHNEQFF. CDR3 DNA sequence: TGTGCCATCAGGTTCCGGGACAGGGACCACAATGAGCAGTTCTTC.

V usage is TRBV6-6 and J usage is TRBJ1-4; D gene ambiguous. Trimming removed 6 bases at V and 6 bases at J, with 14 bases between. The germline V gene has CDR1 MNHNY and CDR2 SVGAGI (reference sequence). This CDR3 is 14 amino acids long. The CDR3 region has the DNA TGTGCCAGCAGCCCGCGCATGAGGGATGAAAAACTGTTTTTT. Its protein is CASSPRMRDEKLFF.

The V gene is TRBV11-2, the J gene TRBJ2-1; TRBD2 agrees at 10 bases. With 5 bases clipped from V and 8 bases from J, the junction kept 21 bases outside the gene matches. The CDR3 is 19 amino acids. CDR1 and CDR2 (germline): SGHAT, FQNNGV. The CDR3 nucleotides are TGTGCCAGCAGCCCCAGAGGGGGGTCTAGCGGGGGAGCTAGTGATGAGCAGTTCTTC. This gives the protein CASSPRGGSSGGASDEQFF.

The rearrangement uses TRBV10-3 and TRBJ1-2, with 8 bases matching TRBD1. The CDR3 totals 15 residues. Germline CDR1 ENHRY, CDR2 SYGVKD. Trimming cost V 11 bases and J 0 bases; bases outside gene matches: 11. This chain's CDR3 is CAVKGQALANYGYTF. CDR3 DNA sequence: TGTGCCGTTAAGGGACAGGCCCTAGCTAACTATGGCTACACCTTC.